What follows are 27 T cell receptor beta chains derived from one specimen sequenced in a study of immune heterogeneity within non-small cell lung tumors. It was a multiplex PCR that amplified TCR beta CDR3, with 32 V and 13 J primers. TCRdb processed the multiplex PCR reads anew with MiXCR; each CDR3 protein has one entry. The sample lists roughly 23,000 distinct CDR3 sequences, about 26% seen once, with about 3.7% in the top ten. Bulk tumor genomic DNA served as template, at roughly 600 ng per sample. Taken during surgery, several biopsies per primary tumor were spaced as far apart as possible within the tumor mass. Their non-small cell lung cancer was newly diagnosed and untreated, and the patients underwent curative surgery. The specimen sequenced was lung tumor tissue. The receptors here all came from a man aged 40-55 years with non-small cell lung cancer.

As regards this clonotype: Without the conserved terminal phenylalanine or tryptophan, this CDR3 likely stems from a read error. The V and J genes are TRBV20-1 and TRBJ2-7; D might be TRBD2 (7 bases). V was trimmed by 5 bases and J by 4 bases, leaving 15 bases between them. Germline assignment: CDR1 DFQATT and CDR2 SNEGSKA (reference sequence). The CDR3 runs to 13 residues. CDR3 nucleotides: TGCAGTGCTCCAGGGGAGGGAGGTTACGAGCAGTACCTC. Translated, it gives CSAPGEGGYEQYL.

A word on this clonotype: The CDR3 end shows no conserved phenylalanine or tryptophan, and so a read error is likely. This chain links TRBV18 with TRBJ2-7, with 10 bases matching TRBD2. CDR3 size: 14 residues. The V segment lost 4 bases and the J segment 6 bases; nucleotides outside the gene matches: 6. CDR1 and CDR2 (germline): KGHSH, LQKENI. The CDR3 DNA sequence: TGTGCCAGCTCACTAGCGGGAGGAGGGCGCGAGCAGTACTCC. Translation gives CASSLAGGGREQYS.

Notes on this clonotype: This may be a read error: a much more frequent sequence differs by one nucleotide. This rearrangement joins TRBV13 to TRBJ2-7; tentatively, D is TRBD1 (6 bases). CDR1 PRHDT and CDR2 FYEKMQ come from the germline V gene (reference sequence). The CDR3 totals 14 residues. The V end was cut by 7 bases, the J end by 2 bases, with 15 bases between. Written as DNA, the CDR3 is TGTGCCAGCACCTTCTGGGGGACAACCTACGAGCAGTACTTC. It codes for CASTFWGTTYEQYF.

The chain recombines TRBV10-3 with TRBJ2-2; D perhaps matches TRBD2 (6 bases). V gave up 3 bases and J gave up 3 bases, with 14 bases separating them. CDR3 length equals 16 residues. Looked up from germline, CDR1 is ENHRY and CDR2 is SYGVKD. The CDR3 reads CAISETVLADTGELFF. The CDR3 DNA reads TGTGCCATCAGTGAAACTGTACTAGCCGACACCGGGGAGCTGTTTTTT.

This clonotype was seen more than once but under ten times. CDR3 in DNA: TGTGCCAGTAGTATGGGGTGGGGGAGGGCCCTAAACATTCAGTACTTC. Amino acid sequence: CASSMGWGRALNIQYF. This chain connects TRBV19 to TRBJ2-4; 7 nucleotides align to TRBD2. V shed 3 bases, J shed 6 bases, and the junction held 11 bases outside the gene matches. Germline assignment: CDR1 LNHDA and CDR2 SQIVND (reference sequence). This CDR3 contains 16 residues.

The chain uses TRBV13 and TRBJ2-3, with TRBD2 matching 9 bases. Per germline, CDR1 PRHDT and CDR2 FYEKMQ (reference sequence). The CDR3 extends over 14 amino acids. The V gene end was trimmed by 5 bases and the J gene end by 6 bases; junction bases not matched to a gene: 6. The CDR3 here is CASSLSGSSDTQYF. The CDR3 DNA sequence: TGTGCCAGCAGCCTTAGCGGGAGCTCGGATACGCAGTATTTT. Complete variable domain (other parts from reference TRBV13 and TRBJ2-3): AAGVIQSPRHLIKEKRETATLKCYPIPRHDTVYWYQQGPGQDPQFLISFYEKMQSDKGSIPDRFSAQQFSDYHSELNMSSLELGDSALYFCASSLSGSSDTQYFGPGTRLTVL.

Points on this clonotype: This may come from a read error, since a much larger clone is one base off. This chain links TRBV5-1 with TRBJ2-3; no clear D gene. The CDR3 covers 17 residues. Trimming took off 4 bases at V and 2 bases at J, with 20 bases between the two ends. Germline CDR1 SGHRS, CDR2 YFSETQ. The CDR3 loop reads CASSLPLVGGVTDTQYF. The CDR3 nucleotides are TGCGCCAGCAGCCTACCTTTAGTGGGTGGGGTCACAGATACGCAGTATTTT.

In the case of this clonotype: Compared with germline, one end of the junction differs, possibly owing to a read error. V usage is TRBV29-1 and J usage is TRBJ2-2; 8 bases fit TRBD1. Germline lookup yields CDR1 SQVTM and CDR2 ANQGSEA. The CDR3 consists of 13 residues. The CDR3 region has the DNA TGCAGCGCGGACAGGGCGAACACCGGGGAGCTGTATTTT. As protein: CSADRANTGELYF.

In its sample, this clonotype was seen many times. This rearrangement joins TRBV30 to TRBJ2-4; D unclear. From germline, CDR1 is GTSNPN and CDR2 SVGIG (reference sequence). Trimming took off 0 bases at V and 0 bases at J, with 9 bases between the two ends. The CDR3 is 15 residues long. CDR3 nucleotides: TGTGCCTGGAGTGTACCAGCCCTAGCCAAAAACATTCAGTACTTC. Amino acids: CAWSVPALAKNIQYF.

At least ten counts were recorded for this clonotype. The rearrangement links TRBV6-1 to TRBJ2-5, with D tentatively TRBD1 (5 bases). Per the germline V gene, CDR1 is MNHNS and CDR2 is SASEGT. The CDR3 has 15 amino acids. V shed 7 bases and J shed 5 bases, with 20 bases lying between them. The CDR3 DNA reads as TGTGCCAGCACTACCCATAGGGGTTTAGGGGAGACCCAGTACTTC. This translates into CASTTHRGLGETQYF.

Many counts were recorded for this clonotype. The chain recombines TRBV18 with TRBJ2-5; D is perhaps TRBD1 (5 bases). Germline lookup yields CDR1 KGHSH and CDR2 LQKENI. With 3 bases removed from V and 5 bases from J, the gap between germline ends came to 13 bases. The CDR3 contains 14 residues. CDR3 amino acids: CASSPIQGTETQYF. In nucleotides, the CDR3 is TGTGCCAGCTCACCGATCCAGGGTACGGAGACCCAGTACTTC.

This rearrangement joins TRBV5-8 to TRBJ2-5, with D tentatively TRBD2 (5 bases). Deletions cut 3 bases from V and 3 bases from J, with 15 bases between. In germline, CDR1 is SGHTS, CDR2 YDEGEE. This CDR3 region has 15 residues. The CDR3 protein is CASSSTDTSKETQYF. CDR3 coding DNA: TGTGCCAGCAGCTCAACCGATACTAGTAAAGAGACCCAGTACTTC.

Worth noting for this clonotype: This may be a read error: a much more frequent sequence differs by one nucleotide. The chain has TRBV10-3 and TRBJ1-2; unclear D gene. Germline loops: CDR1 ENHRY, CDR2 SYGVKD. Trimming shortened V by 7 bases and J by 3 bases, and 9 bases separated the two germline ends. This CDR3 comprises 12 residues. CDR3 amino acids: CAIIRDYYGYTF. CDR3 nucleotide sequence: TGTGCCATCATCCGGGATTACTATGGCTACACCTTC.

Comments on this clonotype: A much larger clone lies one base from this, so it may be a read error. The CDR3, as DNA: TGTACCAGCAGGGGCGGGACGAGTTCCTACGAGCAGTACTTC. This codes for CTSRGGTSSYEQYF. The chain combines TRBV2 with TRBJ2-7, with D possibly called TRBD1 or TRBD2 (6 bases each). Germline loops: CDR1 SNHLY, CDR2 FYNNEI. The CDR3 is made up of 14 amino acids. Variable domain in full (rest from reference TRBV2 and TRBJ2-7): EPEVTQTPSHQVTQMGQEVILRCVPISNHLYFYWYRQILGQKVEFLVSFYNNEISEKSEIFDDQFSVERPDGSNFTLKIRSTKLEDSAMYFCTSRGGTSSYEQYFGPGTRLTVT.

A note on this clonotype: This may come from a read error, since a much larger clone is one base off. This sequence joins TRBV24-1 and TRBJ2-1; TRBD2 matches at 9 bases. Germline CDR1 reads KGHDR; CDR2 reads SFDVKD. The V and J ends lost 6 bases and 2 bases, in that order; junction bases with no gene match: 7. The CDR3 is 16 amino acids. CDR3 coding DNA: TGTGCCACCAGTTATCAGACTAGCGGACCCTACAATGAGCAGTTCTTC. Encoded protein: CATSYQTSGPYNEQFF.

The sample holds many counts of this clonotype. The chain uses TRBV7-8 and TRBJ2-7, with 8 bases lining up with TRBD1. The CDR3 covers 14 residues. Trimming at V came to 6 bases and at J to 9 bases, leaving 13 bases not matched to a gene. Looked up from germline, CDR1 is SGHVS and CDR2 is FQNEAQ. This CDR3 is CASSQPSQGARQYF. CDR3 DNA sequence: TGTGCCAGCAGTCAACCAAGTCAGGGGGCTAGGCAGTACTTC.

The CDR3 DNA reads TGCAGTGCTAGAGTAGGTGGGCAGGGGGCGCGATCTGAGCAGTTCTTC. Residues: CSARVGGQGARSEQFF. The chain links TRBV20-1 to TRBJ2-1; 8 bases match TRBD1. The germline V gene encodes CDR1 DFQATT and CDR2 SNEGSKA (reference sequence). V was clipped by 1 base and J by 9 bases; unmatched bases: 14. The CDR3 sequence is 16 residues long.

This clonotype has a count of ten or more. As DNA, the CDR3 is TGCAGTGCTACCCGACTAGACCGGGGCGAGCAGTACTTC. Protein sequence: CSATRLDRGEQYF. The chain is built from TRBV20-1 and TRBJ2-7; TRBD2 might be the D (6 bases). V gave up 4 bases and J gave up 6 bases, with 16 bases separating them. CDR3 length equals 13 residues. CDR1 and CDR2 (germline): DFQATT, SNEGSKA (reference sequence).

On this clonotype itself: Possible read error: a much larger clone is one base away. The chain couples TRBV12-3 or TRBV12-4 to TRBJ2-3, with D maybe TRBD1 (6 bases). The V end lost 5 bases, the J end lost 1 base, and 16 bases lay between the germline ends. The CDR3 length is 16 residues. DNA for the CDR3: TGTGCCAGCAGTACGCCGCCGGGACATGGCACAGATACGCAGTATTTT. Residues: CASSTPPGHGTDTQYF.

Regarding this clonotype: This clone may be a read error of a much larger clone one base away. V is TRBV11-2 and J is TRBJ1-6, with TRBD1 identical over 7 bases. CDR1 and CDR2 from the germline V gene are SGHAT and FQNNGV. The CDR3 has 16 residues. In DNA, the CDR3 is TGTGCCAGCAGGTTACAGGGGAGTGAAGGAAATTCACCCATCCACTTT. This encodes CASRLQGSEGNSPIHF.

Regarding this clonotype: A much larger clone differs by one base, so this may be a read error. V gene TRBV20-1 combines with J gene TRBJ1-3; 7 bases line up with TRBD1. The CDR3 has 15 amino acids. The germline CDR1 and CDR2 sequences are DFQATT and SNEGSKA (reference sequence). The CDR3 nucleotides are TGCAGTGTTCCCTCGGGACAGTACTCTGTAAACACCATATATTTT. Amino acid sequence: CSVPSGQYSVNTIYF.

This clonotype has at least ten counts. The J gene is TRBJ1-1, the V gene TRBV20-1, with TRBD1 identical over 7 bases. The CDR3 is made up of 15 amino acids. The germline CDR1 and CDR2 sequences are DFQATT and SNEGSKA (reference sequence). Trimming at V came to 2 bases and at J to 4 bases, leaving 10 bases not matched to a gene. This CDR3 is CSARMGQRRGTEAFF. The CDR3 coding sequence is TGCAGTGCTAGAATGGGACAGCGTAGGGGCACTGAAGCTTTCTTT.

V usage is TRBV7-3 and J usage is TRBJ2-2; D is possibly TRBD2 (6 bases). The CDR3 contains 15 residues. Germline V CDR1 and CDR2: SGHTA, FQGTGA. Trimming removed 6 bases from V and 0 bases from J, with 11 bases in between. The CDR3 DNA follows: TGTGCCAGCAGTGAAGCGGGCCCGAACACCGGGGAGCTGTTTTTT. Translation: CASSEAGPNTGELFF.

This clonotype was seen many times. CDR3 sequence: CASSEGYEQYF. CDR3 DNA sequence: TGTGCCAGCAGTGAAGGATACGAGCAGTACTTC. V is TRBV6-1 and J is TRBJ2-7, with D unclear. Deletions cut 1 base from V and 4 bases from J, with 2 bases between. CDR1 and CDR2 from the germline V gene are MNHNS and SASEGT. The CDR3 has 11 amino acids.

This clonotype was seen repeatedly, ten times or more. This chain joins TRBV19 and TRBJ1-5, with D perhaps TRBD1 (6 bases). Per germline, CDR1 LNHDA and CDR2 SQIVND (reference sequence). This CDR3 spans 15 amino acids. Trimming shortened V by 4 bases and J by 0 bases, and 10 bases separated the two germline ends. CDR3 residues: CASSKGQYSNQPQHF. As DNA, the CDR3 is TGTGCCAGTAGTAAAGGACAGTATAGCAATCAGCCCCAGCATTTT.

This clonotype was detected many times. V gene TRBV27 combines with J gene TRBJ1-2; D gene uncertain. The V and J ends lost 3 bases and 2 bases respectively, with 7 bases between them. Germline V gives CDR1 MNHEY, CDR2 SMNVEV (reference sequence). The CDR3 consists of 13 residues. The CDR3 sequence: CASSFAENYGYTF. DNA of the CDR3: TGTGCCAGCAGTTTCGCAGAGAACTATGGCTACACCTTC.

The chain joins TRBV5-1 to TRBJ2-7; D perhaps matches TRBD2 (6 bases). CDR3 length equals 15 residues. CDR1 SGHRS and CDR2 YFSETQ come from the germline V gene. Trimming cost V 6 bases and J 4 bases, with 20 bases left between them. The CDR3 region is CASKLSGISGYEQYF. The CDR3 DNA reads TGCGCCAGCAAACTTTCCGGGATTAGCGGTTACGAGCAGTACTTC. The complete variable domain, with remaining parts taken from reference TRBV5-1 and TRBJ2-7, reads KAGVTQTPRYLIKTRGQQVTLSCSPISGHRSVSWYQQTPGQGLQFLFEYFSETQRNKGNFPGRFSGRQFSNSRSEMNVSTLELGDSALYLCASKLSGISGYEQYFGPGTRLTVT.